Shown below are 5 T cell receptor beta chains from a single sample sequenced in a study of shared clonotypes between healthy human individuals. Assay: immunoSEQ multiplex PCR; the TCRdb copy retains only in-frame clones and omits some. This table holds around 1,900,000 clones, around 93% found once. Positive CCR7 selection of CD45RO-negative cells yielded the naive CD8 cells, and terminally differentiated effector memory CD45RA+ cells were excluded. Sequencing was performed on naive CD8+ T cells from PBMCs. These TCRs come from a man between 18 and 29 years old in good health. Some clones in this sample may be carry-over from other donors' samples.

The chain joins TRBV9 to TRBJ1-2, with no clear D. Germline lookup yields CDR1 SGDLS and CDR2 YYNGEE. The ends were cut back, 4 bases at V and 2 bases at J, with 6 bases in the middle. CDR3 length equals 12 residues. This CDR3 is CASSPANYGYTF. The CDR3 DNA reads TGTGCCAGCAGCCCGGCGAACTATGGCTACACCTTC.

Details on this clone: The sample has other DNA sequences that encode this CDR3 too. This rearrangement joins TRBV7-9 to TRBJ2-6, with D perhaps matching TRBD2 (5 bases). The CDR3 runs 15 residues. Germline V gene lookup returns CDR1 SEHNR and CDR2 FQNEAQ (reference sequence). Trimming removed 5 bases at V and 4 bases at J, with 12 bases between. CDR3 DNA sequence: TGTGCCAGCAGCGACCGGGGATCCGGGGCCAACGTCCTGACTTTC. Protein: CASSDRGSGANVLTF.

This sequence joins TRBV4-3 and TRBJ2-7; D might be TRBD1 or TRBD2, each matching 5 bases. This CDR3 comprises 15 residues. Between the trimmed V and J ends, which lost 0 bases and 0 bases, there was a span of 9 bases. The germline gives CDR1 LGHNA, CDR2 YSLEER. CDR3 nucleotides: TGCGCCAGCAGCCAAGATCGGGACCGCTCCTACGAGCAGTACTTC. This gives the protein CASSQDRDRSYEQYF.

This chain joins TRBV27 and TRBJ1-1; 7 bases fit TRBD1. CDR1 and CDR2 (germline): MNHEY, SMNVEV (reference sequence). J gave up 0 bases and V 3 bases, and 4 bases lay outside the gene matches. CDR3 length: 15 residues. The CDR3: CASSFRQGVNTEAFF. The CDR3, as DNA: TGTGCCAGCAGTTTCCGGCAGGGGGTGAACACTGAAGCTTTCTTT.

The genes are TRBV4-3 and TRBJ2-2, with no clear D. This CDR3 is 13 amino acids long. V gave up 7 bases and J gave up 0 bases, with 6 bases separating them. In germline, CDR1 is LGHNA, CDR2 YSLEER. Here the CDR3 DNA reads TGCGCCAGCAACTTGGCGAACACCGGGGAGCTGTTTTTT. It codes for CASNLANTGELFF.